This T cell receptor beta chain was recorded in a study of vaccination effects on CD4 cells after COVID-19. For the study at large: Post-vaccine draws lagged the second dose by a median of 72 days.

Worth noting for this clone: Its target is unknown. Different DNA sequences within this sample yield the same CDR3.

CDR3 length equals 14 residues. Per germline, CDR1 LNHDA and CDR2 SQIVND (reference sequence). V was cut by 9 bases and J by 8 bases, with 19 bases left in between. Findings and caveats of the study: Late after vaccination, infection- and vaccine-induced clones showed marked clonal contraction.

Generated by immunoSEQ multiplex PCR, the TCRdb table keeps only in-frame clones and is missing some. The table includes about 71,000 clones, 70% to 85% detected once. Scientists isolated CD4+ T cells after a roughly 10-day culture period ended. It was two doses of either the BNT162b2 or mRNA-1273 vaccine that participants received. No vaccinee had earlier SARS-CoV-2 infection, and nucleocapsid antibodies were negative. Researchers swapped half the medium for IL-2 medium on both days 3 and 7. This specimen consisted of CD4+ T cells from PBMCs cultured without peptide, obtained after COVID-19 vaccination. The source is a human donor who received a COVID-19 vaccine. The genes are TRBV19 and TRBJ1-4, with a possible D match to TRBD1 (6 bases). DNA of the CDR3: TGTGCCAGCACAAAGGGGACATTAGGAGAAAAACTGTTTTTT. Translation: CASTKGTLGEKLFF.